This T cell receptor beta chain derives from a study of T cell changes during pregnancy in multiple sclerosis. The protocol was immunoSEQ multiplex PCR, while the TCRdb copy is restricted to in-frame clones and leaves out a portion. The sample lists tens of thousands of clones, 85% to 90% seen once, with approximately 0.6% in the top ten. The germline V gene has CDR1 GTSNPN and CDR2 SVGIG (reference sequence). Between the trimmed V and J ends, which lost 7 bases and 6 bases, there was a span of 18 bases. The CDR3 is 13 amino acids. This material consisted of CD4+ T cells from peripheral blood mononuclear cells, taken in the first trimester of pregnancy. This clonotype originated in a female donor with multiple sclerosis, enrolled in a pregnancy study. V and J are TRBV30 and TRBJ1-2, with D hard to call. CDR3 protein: CASQEDPPDGYTF. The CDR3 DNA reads TGTGCCTCCCAGGAAGATCCGCCGGATGGCTACACCTTC.